This note documents a single TCR beta chain sequence. The antigen is not known. The sample is drawn from a study of T cell responses to AZD1222 COVID-19 vaccine. Whole-study results and caveats: Spike-specific TCR breadth and depth were elevated following two AZD1222 doses.

The CDR3 contains 15 residues. CDR1 and CDR2 from the germline V gene are ENHRY and SYGVKD. J was trimmed by 4 bases and V by 3 bases; bases with no gene match: 5. Some clones are missing from TCRdb's copy, which holds only in-frame ones; the method was immunoSEQ multiplex PCR. This sample carries more than 85,000 clones, approximately 90% of them seen once, and the ten largest clones take approximately 15%. V usage is TRBV10-3 and J usage is TRBJ2-3, with 9 positions matching TRBD1. The sequenced sample was peripheral blood, obtained 28 days after the second AZD1222 dose. This TCR was recovered from an adult who received the AZD1222 COVID-19 vaccine. The CDR3 reads CAISDGTGPADTQYF. As DNA, the CDR3 is TGTGCCATCAGTGATGGGACAGGGCCGGCAGATACGCAGTATTTT.